The 31 T cell receptor beta chains in this list originate from one sample, sequenced in a study of T cells in localized non-small cell lung cancer. Sequenced by immunoSEQ multiplex PCR; TCRdb stores in-frame clones only, minus some. The sample lists 2,500 to 3,500 clones; around 32% were seen once. Sequencing was performed on lung tumor tissue, taken before any cancer treatment. The receptor source for this set is a man between 40 and 69 years old with stage III lung adenocarcinoma.

This sequence joins TRBV29-1 and TRBJ2-5, with 8 bases fitting TRBD2. V dropped 3 bases and J dropped 3; count of bases not matched to a gene: 6. The CDR3 has 14 residues. Per the germline V gene, CDR1 is SQVTM and CDR2 is ANQGSEA. The CDR3 bases are TGCAGCGTTGAGGGGACTAGAGCGGAAGAGACCCAGTACTTC. As protein: CSVEGTRAEETQYF.

The CDR3 sequence is CASIISGSNYGYTF. As DNA, the CDR3 is TGTGCCAGCATTATCTCTGGCAGTAACTATGGCTACACCTTC. The rearrangement joins TRBV9 to TRBJ1-2; D remains unclear. Trimming shortened V by 6 bases and J by 1 base, and 13 bases separated the two germline ends. The CDR3 has 14 residues. Germline CDR1 SGDLS, CDR2 YYNGEE.

This chain links TRBV5-1 with TRBJ2-5; D gene unclear. The germline V gene has CDR1 SGHRS and CDR2 YFSETQ. The CDR3 sequence is 14 residues long. Trimming pared 4 bases from V and 0 bases from J, leaving 10 bases between. DNA for the CDR3: TGCGCCAGCAGCCTTGGGTCAAACCAAGAGACCCAGTACTTC. This gives the protein CASSLGSNQETQYF. Based on the CDR3 plus reference TRBV5-1 and TRBJ2-5, the full variable domain is KAGVTQTPRYLIKTRGQQVTLSCSPISGHRSVSWYQQTPGQGLQFLFEYFSETQRNKGNFPGRFSGRQFSNSRSEMNVSTLELGDSALYLCASSLGSNQETQYFGPGTRLLVL.

The chain employs TRBV28 and TRBJ2-7, with 12 bases matching TRBD2. This CDR3 has 14 amino acids. Germline V gene lookup returns CDR1 MDHEN and CDR2 SYDVKM. V shed 7 bases, J shed 4 bases, and the junction held 5 bases outside the gene matches. The CDR3 coding sequence is TGTGCCAGCACCCCAGGACTAGCGGGATACGAGCAGTACTTC. Its translation: CASTPGLAGYEQYF.

The chain uses TRBV30 and TRBJ1-5, with 7 bases lining up with TRBD1. The V gene's germline CDR1 is GTSNPN and CDR2 SVGIG (reference sequence). V was clipped by 2 bases and J by 5 bases; unmatched bases: 3. CDR3 length: 13 amino acids. CDR3 DNA sequence: TGTGCCTGGAGTCCAGACAGGGATCAGCCCCAGCATTTT. Translating it yields CAWSPDRDQPQHF. Full variable domain (rest looked up from reference TRBV30 and TRBJ1-5): SQTIHQWPATLVQPVGSPLSLECTVEGTSNPNLYWYRQAAGRGLQLLFYSVGIGQISSEVPQNLSASRPQDRQFILSSKKLLLSDSGFYLCAWSPDRDQPQHFGDGTRLSIL.

V gene TRBV5-1 combines with J gene TRBJ1-1; D is ambiguous. The CDR3 contains 14 residues. Germline V gene sequence: CDR1 SGHRS, CDR2 YFSETQ. The V end lost 5 bases, the J end lost 0 bases, and 11 bases lay between the germline ends. The CDR3 is CASSLEAMNTEAFF. CDR3 bases: TGCGCCAGCAGTCTCGAGGCCATGAACACTGAAGCTTTCTTT.

This clone appeared a few times. This rearrangement joins TRBV6-8 to TRBJ2-2; D is ambiguous. The germline V gene encodes CDR1 MNHGY and CDR2 SAAAGT. The CDR3 loop spans 12 amino acids. V was cut by 6 bases and J by 6 bases, with 8 bases left in between. The CDR3 reads CASRFGSGELFF. In DNA form, the CDR3 reads TGTGCCAGCAGGTTTGGGTCCGGGGAGCTGTTTTTT.

The chain combines TRBV28 with TRBJ2-5, with D perhaps given as TRBD1 or TRBD2 (5 bases each). V was clipped by 3 bases and J by 1 base, with 12 bases between them. The CDR3 spans 15 residues. Per germline, CDR1 MDHEN and CDR2 SYDVKM. The CDR3 nucleotides read TGTGCCAGCAGTTTCTTGAGTGGGACCCAAGAGACCCAGTACTTC. This codes for CASSFLSGTQETQYF. Full variable domain (missing parts from reference TRBV28 and TRBJ2-5): DVKVTQSSRYLVKRTGEKVFLECVQDMDHENMFWYRQDPGLGLRLIYFSYDVKMKEKGDIPEGYSVSREKKERFSLILESASTNQTSMYLCASSFLSGTQETQYFGPGTRLLVL.

The rearrangement uses TRBV11-3 and TRBJ1-1, with a possible D match to TRBD1 (6 bases). Per the germline V gene, CDR1 is SGHNT and CDR2 is YENEEA. The V end lost 8 bases, the J end lost 5 bases, and 21 bases lay between the germline ends. CDR3 length: 15 residues. The CDR3 sequence: CASYLLGAWGTEAFF. As DNA, the CDR3 is TGTGCCAGCTATCTTTTGGGGGCCTGGGGGACTGAAGCTTTCTTT.

By sample share, this clone is medium-sized. The chain has TRBV11-3 and TRBJ2-2; 7 bases are a match to TRBD1. V shed 3 bases, J shed 0 bases, and the junction held 7 bases outside the gene matches. Germline CDR1 and CDR2: SGHNT and YENEEA. CDR3 length: 17 residues. DNA of the CDR3: TGTGCCAGCAGCTTCCCCCGGACAGGAGCGAACACCGGGGAGCTGTTTTTT. Its translation is CASSFPRTGANTGELFF.

The chain is built from TRBV28 and TRBJ2-3; 7 nucleotides align to TRBD2. The CDR3 runs 15 residues. Germline CDR1 MDHEN, CDR2 SYDVKM. With V trimmed by 5 bases and J by 2 bases, 7 bases remained unmatched. The CDR3 region has the DNA TGTGCCAGCAGTGTAAGCGGGAAGGCCACAGATACGCAGTATTTT. Translation: CASSVSGKATDTQYF.

This clone is termed medium-sized. CDR3 sequence: CASNRDTLKNIQYF. The CDR3 coding sequence is TGTGCCAGCAACCGGGACACCCTAAAAAACATTCAGTACTTC. The chain is built from TRBV9 and TRBJ2-4; TRBD1 is a possible D gene (6 bases). Germline CDR1 and CDR2: SGDLS and YYNGEE. V lost 6 bases to trimming and J lost 4 bases, with 14 bases between them. The CDR3 is made up of 14 amino acids.

This clone was detected only a few times. The V and J genes are TRBV6-8 and TRBJ1-5, with D maybe TRBD1 (6 bases). V lost 6 bases, J lost 7 bases, and 16 bases lay in between. Germline assignment: CDR1 MNHGY and CDR2 SAAAGT. The CDR3 contains 14 residues. CDR3 DNA: TGTGCCAGCAGAACTACAGGGATTGGACAGCCCCAGCATTTT. Translation gives CASRTTGIGQPQHF.

The chain is built from TRBV29-1 and TRBJ2-2; D gene unclear. This CDR3 has 14 amino acids. CDR1 and CDR2 from the germline V gene are SQVTM and ANQGSEA. Trimming left V 5 bases short and J 2 bases short, with 12 bases between. The CDR3 loop reads CSVQGHPNTGELFF. The CDR3 DNA reads TGCAGCGTTCAAGGGCACCCTAACACCGGGGAGCTGTTTTTT.

This clone appeared a few times. The J gene is TRBJ1-5, the V gene TRBV2; D is possibly TRBD1 (5 bases). V was trimmed by 3 bases and J by 1 base, leaving 7 bases between them. The germline CDR1 and CDR2 sequences are SNHLY and FYNNEI. The CDR3 runs 14 residues. The CDR3 region is CASSDRQSNQPQHF. CDR3 DNA: TGTGCCAGCAGTGATAGACAGAGCAATCAGCCCCAGCATTTT.

The chain joins TRBV15 to TRBJ1-3; 9 bases map to TRBD1. Per the germline V gene, CDR1 is LNHNV and CDR2 is YYDKDF (reference sequence). The CDR3 is 15 amino acids. The V segment lost 3 bases and the J segment 2 bases; nucleotides outside the gene matches: 2. The CDR3 DNA follows: TGTGCCACCAGCAGTAGACAGGGGGCTGGAAACACCATATATTTT. Translating gives CATSSRQGAGNTIYF.

The chain recombines TRBV11-3 with TRBJ2-3; D gene unclear. V dropped 3 bases and J dropped 6 bases, with 13 bases sitting between them. The germline gives CDR1 SGHNT, CDR2 YENEEA. This CDR3 contains 14 residues. In DNA form, the CDR3 reads TGTGCCAGCAGCTTCCAAATTTTGTGGGATACGCAGTATTTT. This sequence encodes CASSFQILWDTQYF.

Sample share makes this clone hyperexpanded. The J gene is TRBJ1-1, the V gene TRBV11-3; TRBD1 matches at 11 bases. Trimming cost V 1 base and J 8 bases; bases outside gene matches: 9. CDR3 size: 16 residues. The germline CDR1 and CDR2 sequences are SGHNT and YENEEA. The CDR3 region is CASSLVPGQGASEAFF. DNA of the CDR3: TGTGCCAGCAGCTTAGTGCCCGGACAGGGGGCTTCGGAAGCTTTCTTT.

The chain joins TRBV19 to TRBJ2-5; D is possibly TRBD1 or TRBD2 (6 bases each). The germline V gene has CDR1 LNHDA and CDR2 SQIVND (reference sequence). The CDR3 sequence is 12 residues long. Trimming took off 9 bases at V and 4 bases at J, with 12 bases between the two ends. The CDR3 loop reads CASKGGGETQYF. The DNA of the CDR3 is TGTGCCAGCAAAGGAGGGGGAGAGACCCAGTACTTC.

This clone turned up a few times. This chain links TRBV14 with TRBJ2-1, with D possibly being TRBD1 (5 bases). In germline, CDR1 is SGHDN, CDR2 FVKESK. The CDR3 has 16 residues. V lost 0 bases, J lost 3 bases, and 12 bases lay in between. The CDR3 DNA sequence: TGTGCCAGCAGCCAAGATACAGGCGCCCTCTACAATGAGCAGTTCTTC. This codes for CASSQDTGALYNEQFF.

By its share, this clone is large. The chain recombines TRBV7-2 with TRBJ1-1; D is ambiguous. The length of the CDR3 is 13 residues. Germline lookup yields CDR1 SGHTA and CDR2 FQGNSA. V lost 1 base, J lost 4 bases, and 7 bases lay in between. CDR3 sequence (DNA): TGTGCCAGCAGCTTAGGCCAGGCCACTGAAGCTTTCTTT. Amino acid sequence: CASSLGQATEAFF.

This clone was counted a few times. This sequence joins TRBV9 and TRBJ1-3, with D possibly TRBD1 on 5 matching bases. CDR3 length: 16 residues. Trimming took 4 bases from V and 5 from J, leaving 19 bases between them. CDR1 is SGDLS and CDR2 is YYNGEE in the germline V gene. CDR3 DNA: TGTGCCAGCAGCCTATATCCGGGACCGGGGAGAAACACCATATATTTT. Its translation is CASSLYPGPGRNTIYF.

This clone turned up a few times. The chain carries TRBV28 and TRBJ2-3; 7 nucleotides line up with TRBD2. The germline V gene has CDR1 MDHEN and CDR2 SYDVKM. The CDR3 runs 15 residues. Losses at the gene ends were 3 bases for V and 5 bases for J; bases not matched to a gene: 8. CDR3 loop: CASSFRREKEDTQYF. For the CDR3, the DNA is TGTGCCAGCAGTTTCAGGCGGGAGAAGGAAGATACGCAGTATTTT.

This rearrangement joins TRBV15 to TRBJ2-7, with D maybe TRBD2 (6 bases). Germline V CDR1 and CDR2: LNHNV, YYDKDF (reference sequence). This CDR3 comprises 18 residues. V gave up 3 bases and J gave up 3 bases, with 24 bases separating them. The CDR3 protein is CATSRLPIRGDFRYEQYF. DNA of the CDR3: TGTGCCACCAGCAGGCTACCCATTCGAGGGGACTTTCGCTACGAGCAGTACTTC. Combining the CDR3 with reference TRBV15 and TRBJ2-7 gives the whole variable domain DAMVIQNPRYQVTQFGKPVTLSCSQTLNHNVMYWYQQKSSQAPKLLFHYYDKDFNNEADTPDNFQSRRPNTSFCFLDIRSPGLGDTAMYLCATSRLPIRGDFRYEQYFGPGTRLTVT.

This clone was found a few times. The gene calls are TRBV9 and TRBJ2-3, with 7 bases identical to TRBD2. With 5 bases clipped from V and 1 base from J, the junction kept 7 bases outside the gene matches. This CDR3 is 15 amino acids long. Germline loops: CDR1 SGDLS, CDR2 YYNGEE. The CDR3 nucleotides are TGTGCCAGCAGTGAAGAAGCGGGGCGCACAGATACGCAGTATTTT. Translated: CASSEEAGRTDTQYF.

The chain employs TRBV28 and TRBJ2-1; D perhaps matches TRBD1 (5 bases). The CDR3 runs 17 residues. V dropped 5 bases and J dropped 0 bases, with 17 bases sitting between them. Germline CDR1 MDHEN, CDR2 SYDVKM. CDR3 region: CASSPPRQSSSYNEQFF. In DNA, the CDR3 is TGTGCCAGCAGTCCTCCCCGACAGAGCAGCTCCTACAATGAGCAGTTCTTC. The whole variable domain, filled in from reference TRBV28 and TRBJ2-1, reads DVKVTQSSRYLVKRTGEKVFLECVQDMDHENMFWYRQDPGLGLRLIYFSYDVKMKEKGDIPEGYSVSREKKERFSLILESASTNQTSMYLCASSPPRQSSSYNEQFFGPGTRLTVL.

This chain connects TRBV19 to TRBJ2-5; D remains ambiguous. Looked up from germline, CDR1 is LNHDA and CDR2 is SQIVND (reference sequence). This CDR3 is 14 amino acids long. The V end lost 5 bases, the J end lost 2 bases, and 12 bases lay between the germline ends. CDR3 sequence: CASSPRTGQETQYF. CDR3 DNA sequence: TGTGCCAGTAGTCCAAGGACGGGTCAAGAGACCCAGTACTTC.

V is TRBV18 and J is TRBJ2-3; D may be TRBD2 (6 bases). There are 15 residues in the CDR3. Looked up from germline, CDR1 is KGHSH and CDR2 is LQKENI. Trimming removed 0 bases from V and 1 base from J, with 8 bases in between. DNA of the CDR3: TGTGCCAGCTCACCACCGGGACTCCGCACAGATACGCAGTATTTT. Protein: CASSPPGLRTDTQYF. The variable domain in full, with the rest retrieved from reference TRBV18 and TRBJ2-3, is NAGVMQNPRHLVRRRGQEARLRCSPMKGHSHVYWYRQLPEEGLKFMVYLQKENIIDESGMPKERFSAEFPKEGPSILRIQQVVRGDSAAYFCASSPPGLRTDTQYFGPGTRLTVL.

This clone is medium-sized by share. The V call is TRBV6-8, the J call TRBJ1-5; D may be TRBD1 (5 bases). CDR3 size: 14 residues. The germline V gene has CDR1 MNHGY and CDR2 SAAAGT. V was cut by 2 bases and J by 4 bases, with 9 bases left in between. CDR3 DNA: TGTGCCAGCAGTTACGCCCCAGGGAATCAGCCCCAGCATTTT. Its translation: CASSYAPGNQPQHF.

This clone showed up just a few times. The chain employs TRBV7-2 and TRBJ2-2; the D is unclear. Trimming stripped 1 base from V and 7 bases from J, with 7 bases between. The CDR3 runs 13 residues. Per germline, CDR1 SGHTA and CDR2 FQGNSA. The CDR3 protein is CASSLGSIGELFF. CDR3 DNA: TGTGCCAGCAGCTTAGGCTCCATCGGGGAGCTGTTTTTT.

The V call is TRBV6-8, the J call TRBJ1-2; tentatively, D is TRBD1 (5 bases). The CDR3 loop spans 13 amino acids. The V end lost 5 bases, the J end lost 0 bases, and 7 bases lay between the germline ends. Germline CDR1 MNHGY, CDR2 SAAAGT. CDR3 in amino acids: CASSQTANYGYTF. The CDR3 nucleotides read TGTGCCAGCAGTCAGACAGCTAACTATGGCTACACCTTC.